This record looks at one T cell receptor (beta chain) sequence and its context. Its antigen is as yet unknown. TCRdb reanalysed the 5' RACE reads using MiXCR and keeps one entry per CDR3 protein. The sample holds approximately 510,000 distinct CDR3 sequences, 21% seen once. V was clipped by 2 bases and J by 6 bases, with 17 bases between them. CDR3 size: 16 residues. Germline loops: CDR1 SNHLY, CDR2 FYNNEI. The source of the sample is a study of T cells after yellow fever vaccination. Findings of the study overall: Weaker, the secondary response peaked sooner, at day 5 versus 15. Repertoires sorted by FACS could include abundant clonotypes that are contaminants from the bulk population.

The genes are TRBV2 and TRBJ1-5; D remains ambiguous. The sequence was collected from a young man who received the YFV17D yellow fever vaccine. Specimen: PBMCs, collected less than 25 days after the first yellow fever vaccination. CDR3 sequence (DNA): TGTGCCAGCAGTGAATACGAGGGCGCGGAAGGTCAGCCCCAGCATTTT. This codes for CASSEYEGAEGQPQHF.